This T cell receptor beta chain originates from a study of blood T cells in healthy people across ages. Germline values: CDR1 LNHNV, CDR2 YYDKDF (reference sequence). The CDR3 sequence is 16 residues long. J gave up 2 bases and V 2 bases, and 1 base lay outside the gene matches. Using a J-beta primer mix together with a sample-barcoded 5' primer, a second PCR was run for about 7 to 12 cycles. TCRdb processed the 5' RACE reads anew with MiXCR; each CDR3 protein has one entry. The sample shows about 1.8 million distinct CDR3 sequences, 49% of them seen only once. This rearrangement joins TRBV15 to TRBJ2-3, with TRBD2 matching 13 bases. The sample consisted of blood. This TCR came from a woman aged 40 to 50 in good health. CDR3 in amino acids: CATSRTSGGATDTQYF. CDR3 DNA: TGTGCCACCAGCAGAACTAGCGGGGGGGCCACAGATACGCAGTATTTT.